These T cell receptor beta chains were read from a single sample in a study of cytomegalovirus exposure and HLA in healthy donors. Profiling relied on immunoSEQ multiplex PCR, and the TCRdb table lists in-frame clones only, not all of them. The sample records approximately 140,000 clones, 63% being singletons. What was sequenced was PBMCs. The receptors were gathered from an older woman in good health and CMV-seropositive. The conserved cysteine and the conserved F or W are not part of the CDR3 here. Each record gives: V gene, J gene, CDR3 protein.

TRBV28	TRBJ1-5	ASSWVARGWSNQPQH
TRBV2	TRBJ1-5	ATQGQINQPQH
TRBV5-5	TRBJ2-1	ASSQDTYNEQF
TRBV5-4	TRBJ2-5	ASSFLQETQY
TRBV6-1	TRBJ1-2	ASRDDRGQDYGYT
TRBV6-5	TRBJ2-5	ASSVLGRASETQY
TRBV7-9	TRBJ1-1	ASSSGLLNTEAF
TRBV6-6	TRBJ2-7	ASSYSSFRVAYEQY
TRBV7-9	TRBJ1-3	ASSPWTGDTGNTIY
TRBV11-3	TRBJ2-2	ASSQGTGHTGELF
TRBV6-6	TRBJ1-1	ASRDRGQGEAF
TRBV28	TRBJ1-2	ASLRGRVNYGYT
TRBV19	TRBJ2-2	AARKDGLNTGELF
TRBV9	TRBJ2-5	ASSVVAGGRQETQY
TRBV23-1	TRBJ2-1	ASSQSPQDHSYNEQF
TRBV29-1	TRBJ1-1	SVASGTQAF
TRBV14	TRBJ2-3	ASSQDMRDSVGTDTQY
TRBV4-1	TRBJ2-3	ASSQDVTTSGRARADTQY
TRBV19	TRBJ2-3	ASSIGRRTGRPDTQY
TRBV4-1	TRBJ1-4	ASSQDVEINEKLF
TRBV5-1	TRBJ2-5	ASSYRLAGGQETQY
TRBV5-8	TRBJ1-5	ASSRGLNQPQH